Listed below are T cell receptor beta chains from one sample, sequenced in a study of blood T cells in healthy people across ages. MiXCR, run by TCRdb on the 5' RACE reads, gives a single entry per CDR3 protein. Among around 1.7 million distinct CDR3 sequences listed, 28% were seen once. The sequenced sample consisted of blood. The receptors were sampled from a young woman in good health. Each CDR3 is given with its conserved first and last residue. A D gene is named only where the DNA matches it firmly. Size is stated for part of the rows, as once, few or many counts, or as a class when the clone is expanded.

>TRBV3-1|.|TRBJ2-4|TRBD1
CASSPDRGALAKNIQYF
TGTGCCAGCAGCCCGGACAGGGGAGCATTAGCCAAAAACATTCAGTACTTC
>TRBV2|many|TRBJ2-3|.
CASIGHTQYF
TGTGCCAGCATTGGCCATACGCAGTATTTT
>TRBV7-2|.|TRBJ1-1|TRBD1
CASSITGTGGEAFF
TGTGCCAGCAGCATCACCGGGACAGGGGGAGAAGCTTTCTTT
>TRBV7-2|many|TRBJ2-7|.
CASSWTTSSYEQYF
TGTGCCAGCAGTTGGACCACAAGCTCCTACGAGCAGTACTTC
>TRBV15|many|TRBJ2-5|.
CATSRPGNQETQYF
TGTGCCACCAGCAGACCGGGGAACCAAGAGACCCAGTACTTC
>TRBV12-5|.|TRBJ2-7|TRBD1
CASGSPTGAEQYF
TGTGCTAGTGGTTCCCCTACAGGGGCCGAGCAGTACTTC
>TRBV18|.|TRBJ2-1|TRBD2
CASSPSSGGSHEQFF
TGTGCCAGCTCACCATCTAGCGGGGGGTCGCATGAGCAGTTCTTC
>TRBV7-2|.|TRBJ1-4|.
CASSRLGGINEKLFF
TGTGCCAGCAGCCGCCTGGGCGGGATTAATGAAAAACTGTTTTTT
>TRBV6-1|.|TRBJ2-7|.
CASSGQVNWDEQYF
TGTGCCAGCAGTGGACAGGTCAATTGGGACGAGCAGTACTTC
>TRBV7-6|.|TRBJ1-5|.
CASSSPGKGQPQHF
TGTGCCAGCAGCTCCCCGGGGAAGGGACAGCCCCAGCATTTT
>TRBV29-1|many|TRBJ1-2|.
CSVAPGSSGRQGYTF
TGCAGCGTTGCTCCCGGTTCATCGGGTCGACAAGGCTACACCTTC
>TRBV6-5|many|TRBJ2-5|.
CASRQGETQYF
TGTGCCAGCAGACAAGGAGAGACCCAGTACTTC
>TRBV25-1|.|TRBJ2-2|.
CASSDATKNTGELFF
TGTGCCAGCAGTGACGCGACGAAGAACACCGGGGAGCTGTTTTTT
>TRBV12-3/TRBV12-4|few|TRBJ1-2|.
CASSLSRTNYGYTF
TGTGCCAGCAGTTTGAGCAGAACTAACTATGGCTACACCTTC
>TRBV12-3/TRBV12-4|many|TRBJ2-1|TRBD2
CASSFSSGINEQFF
TGTGCCAGCAGTTTCTCTAGCGGGATCAATGAGCAGTTCTTC
>TRBV7-9|few|TRBJ1-2|TRBD1
CASSIGQGLADGYTF
TGTGCCAGCAGCATAGGACAGGGACTGGCAGATGGCTACACCTTC
>TRBV19|.|TRBJ2-7|.
CASSRGSFEQYF
TGTGCCAGTAGTAGGGGCAGCTTCGAGCAGTACTTC
>TRBV20-1|many|TRBJ2-5|TRBD1
CSAIWTGGGGETQYF
TGCAGTGCAATTTGGACAGGGGGTGGTGGAGAGACCCAGTACTTC
>TRBV5-1|few|TRBJ2-1|TRBD2
CASWRLAGSSNEQFF
TGCGCCAGCTGGCGACTAGCGGGGTCGTCCAATGAGCAGTTCTTC
>TRBV10-3|few|TRBJ2-7|.
CAISEFGGTSYEQYF
TGTGCCATCAGTGAGTTCGGCGGAACCTCCTACGAGCAGTACTTC
>TRBV20-1|.|TRBJ2-7|.
CSASDSGARYEQYF
TGCAGTGCCAGCGATTCAGGGGCTCGGTACGAGCAGTACTTC
>TRBV7-2|once|TRBJ1-5|.
CASSLAWPGQPQHF
TGTGCCAGCAGCTTAGCTTGGCCTGGGCAGCCCCAGCATTTT
>TRBV20-1|.|TRBJ1-2|.
CSAPTGENLNYGYTF
TGCAGTGCCCCCACGGGGGAGAACCTTAACTATGGCTACACCTTC